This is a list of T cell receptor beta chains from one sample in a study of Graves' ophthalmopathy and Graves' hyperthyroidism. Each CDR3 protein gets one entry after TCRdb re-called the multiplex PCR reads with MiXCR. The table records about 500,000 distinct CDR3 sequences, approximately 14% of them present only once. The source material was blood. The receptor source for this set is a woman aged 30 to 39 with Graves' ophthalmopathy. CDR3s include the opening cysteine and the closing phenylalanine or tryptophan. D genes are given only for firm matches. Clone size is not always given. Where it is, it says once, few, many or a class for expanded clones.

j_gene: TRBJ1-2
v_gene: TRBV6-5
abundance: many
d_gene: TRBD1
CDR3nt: TGTGCCAGCAGTTACTCAAGAACGGGACAGAGCTATGGCTACACCTTC
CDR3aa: CASSYSRTGQSYGYTF

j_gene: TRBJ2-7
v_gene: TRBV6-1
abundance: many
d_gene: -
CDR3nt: TGTGCCAGCAGTGAAGCGCTGGGCAAGCAGTACTTC
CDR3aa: CASSEALGKQYF

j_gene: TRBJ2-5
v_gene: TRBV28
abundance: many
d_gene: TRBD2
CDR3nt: TGTGCCAGCAGTCGACTAGCTGGAGGGGAGACCCAGTACTTC
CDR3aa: CASSRLAGGETQYF

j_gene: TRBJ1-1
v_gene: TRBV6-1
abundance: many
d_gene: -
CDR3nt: TGTGCCAGCAGTCCACAGACGGCCAACACTGAAGCTTTCTTT
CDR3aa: CASSPQTANTEAFF

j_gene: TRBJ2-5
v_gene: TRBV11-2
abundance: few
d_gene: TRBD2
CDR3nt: TGTGCCAGCAACTTAGGTCGGGCTAGCGGGACGTACCAAGAGACCCAGTACTTC
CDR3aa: CASNLGRASGTYQETQYF

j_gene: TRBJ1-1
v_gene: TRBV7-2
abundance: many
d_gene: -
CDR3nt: TGTGCCAGCAGACGATACGCGGGGGGAACTGAAGCTTTCTTT
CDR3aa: CASRRYAGGTEAFF

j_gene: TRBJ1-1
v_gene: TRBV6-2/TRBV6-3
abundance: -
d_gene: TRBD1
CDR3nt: TGTGCCAGCAGTTACCTCACTCCACGACAGGGGTCTGAAGCTTTCTTT
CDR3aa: CASSYLTPRQGSEAFF

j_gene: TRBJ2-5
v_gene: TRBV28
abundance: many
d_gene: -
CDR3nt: TGTGCCAGCAGCTTCCGGACGTACCAAGAGACCCAGTACTTC
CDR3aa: CASSFRTYQETQYF

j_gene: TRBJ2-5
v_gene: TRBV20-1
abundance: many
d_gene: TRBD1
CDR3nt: TGCAGTGCTACCCGGACAGGGATCTATGAGACCCAGTACTTC
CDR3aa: CSATRTGIYETQYF

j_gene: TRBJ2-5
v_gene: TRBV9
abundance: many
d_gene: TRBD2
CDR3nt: TGTGCCAGCAGCGTAGGTAGCGGGAGTGTAGAGACCCAGTACTTC
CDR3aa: CASSVGSGSVETQYF

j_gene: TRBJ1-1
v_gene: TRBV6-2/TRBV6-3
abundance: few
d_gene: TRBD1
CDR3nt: TGTGCCAGCAGTTTTACAGGGGTCAACACTGAAGCTTTCTTT
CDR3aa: CASSFTGVNTEAFF

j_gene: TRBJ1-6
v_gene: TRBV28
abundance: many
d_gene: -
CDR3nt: TGTGCCAGCAGGCCGGAATATAATTCACCCCTCCACTTT
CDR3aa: CASRPEYNSPLHF

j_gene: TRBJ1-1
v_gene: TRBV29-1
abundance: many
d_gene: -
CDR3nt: TGCAGCGTTGAAGAAGGGATGGGCACTGAAGCTTTCTTT
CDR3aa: CSVEEGMGTEAFF

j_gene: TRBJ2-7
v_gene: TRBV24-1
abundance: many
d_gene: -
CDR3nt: TGTGCCACCAGTGAATCCGGGACACCGAGCTACGAGCAGTACTTC
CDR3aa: CATSESGTPSYEQYF

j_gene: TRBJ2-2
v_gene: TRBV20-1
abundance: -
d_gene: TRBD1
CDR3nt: TGCAGTGCTAGAGTGGGACAGTGGGACACCGGGGAGCTGTTTTTT
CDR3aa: CSARVGQWDTGELFF

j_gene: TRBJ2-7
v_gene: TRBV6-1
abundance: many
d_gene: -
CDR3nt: TGTGCCCCATGGGCTAGGAGTGGATACGAGCAGTACTTC
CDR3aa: CAPWARSGYEQYF

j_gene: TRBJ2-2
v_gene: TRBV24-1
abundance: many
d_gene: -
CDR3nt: TGTGCCACCAGTGATTCCTCCGGGACACGCTACACCGGGGAGCTGTTTTTT
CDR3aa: CATSDSSGTRYTGELFF

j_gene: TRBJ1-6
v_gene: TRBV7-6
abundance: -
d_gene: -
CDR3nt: TGTGCCAGCAGCTCCAGACTTCTCCGGGAGTCCTATAATTCACCCCCCCACTTT
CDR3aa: CASSSRLLRESYNSPPHF

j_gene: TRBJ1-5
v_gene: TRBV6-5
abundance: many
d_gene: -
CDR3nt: TGTGCCAGCGGTTTCAGCCAGCCCCAGCATTTT
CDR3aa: CASGFSQPQHF

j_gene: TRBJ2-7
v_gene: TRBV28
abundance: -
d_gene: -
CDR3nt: TGTGCCAGCAGTTCCCACCCACAGGGTTACGAGCAGTACTTC
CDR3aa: CASSSHPQGYEQYF

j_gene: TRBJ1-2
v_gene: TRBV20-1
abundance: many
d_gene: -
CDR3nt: TGCAGTGCTAGTCCGGGGAATGGCTACACCTTC
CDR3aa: CSASPGNGYTF

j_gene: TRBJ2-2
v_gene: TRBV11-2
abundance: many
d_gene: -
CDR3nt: TGTGCCAGCAGCTCCCTTCGAAGGACCGGGGAGCTGTTTTTT
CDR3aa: CASSSLRRTGELFF

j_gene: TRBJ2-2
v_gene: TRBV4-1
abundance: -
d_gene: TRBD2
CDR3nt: TGCGCCAGCAGTGATCTCGGGGGGATTGTCGGGGAGCTGTTTTTT
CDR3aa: CASSDLGGIVGELFF

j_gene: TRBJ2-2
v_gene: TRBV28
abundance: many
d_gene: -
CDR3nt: TGTGCCAGCAGTTTAATGTCGGTTGGCACCGGGGAGCTGTTTTTT
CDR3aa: CASSLMSVGTGELFF

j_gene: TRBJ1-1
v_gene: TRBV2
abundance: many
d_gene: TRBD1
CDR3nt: TGTGCCGGCCACAGGGGCATGAACACTGAAGCTTTCTTT
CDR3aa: CAGHRGMNTEAFF

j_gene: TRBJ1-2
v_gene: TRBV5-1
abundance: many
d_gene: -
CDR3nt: TGCGCCAGCAGCTTCGAAGGGGAAGATGGCTACACCTTC
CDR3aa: CASSFEGEDGYTF

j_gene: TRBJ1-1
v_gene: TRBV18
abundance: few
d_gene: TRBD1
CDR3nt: TGTGCCCGCAGGACAGGGATGAACACTGAAGCTTTCTTT
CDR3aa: CARRTGMNTEAFF

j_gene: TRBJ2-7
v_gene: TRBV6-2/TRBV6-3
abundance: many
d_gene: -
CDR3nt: TGTGCCAGCAGTTCGCAGACAGGATCTCTCTACGAGCAGTACTTC
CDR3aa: CASSSQTGSLYEQYF